The entry below describes one T cell receptor beta chain. This clonotype was counted at least ten times. Its antigen is unknown. Per-base qualities were not stored, and no clone one base away is much larger. This sample was sequenced with an Illumina HiSeq 2500. TCR beta libraries were prepared by quantitative 5'-RACE with molecular barcodes. The authors' analysis ran thus. A new computational method based on a probabilistic model of VDJ rearrangement was used to identify disease-linked TCR variants. TCRdb handled the public reads itself, with Q25 trimming in fastp and clone calling in MiXCR, and kept productive beta chains. Entries that share a CDR3 protein sequence are merged under the most common genes and DNA. The V and J calls reflect TCRdb's pipeline rather than the authors' work. The table for this sample lists 250,000 or so distinct CDR3 sequences; roughly a quarter of them were counted only once. The ten largest make up 0.5% to 0.65% of the sample.

In the germline V gene (reference sequence), CDR1 corresponds to DFQATT and CDR2 to SNEGSKA. The CDR3 has 16 amino acids, counting the end cysteine and phenylalanine. Left in the record is the CDR3 DNA by itself, 48 bases read in frame from the first base. V gives up 5 bases and J gives up 1 base, and the segment between their germline ends measures 18 bases. The sample belongs to a study of CD8 T cells in ankylosing spondylitis (dated 2017 in TCRdb). For the study in its entirety: T cell receptor beta repertoires were profiled in healthy donors and ankylosing spondylitis patients so that disease-linked TCR variants could be found. Peripheral blood samples were taken, and synovial fluid was additionally collected from ankylosing spondylitis patients. In total, the full study cohort was made up of 100 to 140 healthy donors and about two dozen ankylosing spondylitis patients.

General findings and caveats noted by the study authors: Blood from ankylosing spondylitis patients appeared to be characterized by a TCR beta motif composed of about 8 highly homologous amino acid variants. The disease-linked clones were reported as significantly enriched in matched synovial fluid samples from ankylosing spondylitis patients. Some of the motif variants had been reported before in the synovial fluid and blood of reactive arthritis patients, a finding that suggests common disease-initiation mechanisms. A CD8+ phenotype was shown by the disease-linked clones, which were found at relatively low frequencies in peripheral blood.

Here the chain combines TRBV20-1 and TRBJ1-3; TRBD1 is perhaps the D gene, given 5 matching bases. The specimen was blood, either unsorted or a sorted T cell fraction (not recorded which). The clonotype comes from a male donor with ankylosing spondylitis or in good health (not recorded which). In nucleotide form, the sequence is TGCAGTGCTGGGACCACGTCGGACATATCTGGAAACACCATATATTTT. The translation is CSAGTTSDISGNTIYF.